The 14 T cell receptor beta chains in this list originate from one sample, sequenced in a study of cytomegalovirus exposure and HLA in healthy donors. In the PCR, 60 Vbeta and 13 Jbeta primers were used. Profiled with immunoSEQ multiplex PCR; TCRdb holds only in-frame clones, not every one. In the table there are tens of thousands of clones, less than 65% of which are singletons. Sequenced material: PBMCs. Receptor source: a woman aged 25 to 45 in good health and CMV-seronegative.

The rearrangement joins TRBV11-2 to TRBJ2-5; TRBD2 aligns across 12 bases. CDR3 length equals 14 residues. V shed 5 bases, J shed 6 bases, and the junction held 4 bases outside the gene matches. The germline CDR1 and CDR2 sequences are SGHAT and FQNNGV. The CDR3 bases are TGTGCCAGCAGCCATGGACTAGCGGGGAAGACCCAGTACTTC. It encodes CASSHGLAGKTQYF.

CDR3 bases: TGTGCCAGTAGTATTCTCAGACAGGGGGCAGGAGATACGCAGTATTTT. This gives the protein CASSILRQGAGDTQYF. This rearrangement joins TRBV19 to TRBJ2-3; 10 bases fit TRBD1. The CDR3 covers 16 residues. J gave up 5 bases and V 3 bases, and 8 bases lay outside the gene matches. Germline V lookup: CDR1 LNHDA, CDR2 SQIVND (reference sequence).

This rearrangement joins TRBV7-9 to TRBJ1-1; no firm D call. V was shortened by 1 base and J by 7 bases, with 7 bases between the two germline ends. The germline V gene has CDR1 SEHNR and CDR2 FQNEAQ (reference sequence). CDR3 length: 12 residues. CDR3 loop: CASSLGDFEAFF. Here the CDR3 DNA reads TGTGCCAGCAGCTTAGGCGACTTTGAAGCTTTCTTT.

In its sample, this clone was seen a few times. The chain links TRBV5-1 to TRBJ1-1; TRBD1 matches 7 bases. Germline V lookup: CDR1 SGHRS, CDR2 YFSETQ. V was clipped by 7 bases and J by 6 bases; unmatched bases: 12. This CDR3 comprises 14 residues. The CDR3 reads CASAHRGWDSEAFF. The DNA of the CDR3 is TGCGCCAGCGCCCACAGGGGATGGGATTCTGAAGCTTTCTTT.

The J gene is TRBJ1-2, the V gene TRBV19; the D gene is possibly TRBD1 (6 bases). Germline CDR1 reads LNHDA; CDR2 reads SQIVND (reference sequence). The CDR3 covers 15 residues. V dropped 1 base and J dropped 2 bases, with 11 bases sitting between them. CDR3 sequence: CASSIAGRGNYGYTF. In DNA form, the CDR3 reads TGTGCCAGTAGTATAGCAGGGAGGGGGAACTATGGCTACACCTTC. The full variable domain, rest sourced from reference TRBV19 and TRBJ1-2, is DGGITQSPKYLFRKEGQNVTLSCEQNLNHDAMYWYRQDPGQGLRLIYYSQIVNDFQKGDIAEGYSVSREKKESFPLTVTSAQKNPTAFYLCASSIAGRGNYGYTFGSGTRLTVV.

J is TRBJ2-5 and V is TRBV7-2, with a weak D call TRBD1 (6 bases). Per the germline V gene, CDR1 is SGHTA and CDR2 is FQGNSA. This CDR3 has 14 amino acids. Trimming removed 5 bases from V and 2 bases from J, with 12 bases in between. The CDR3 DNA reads TGTGCCAGCAGCCCCGCCGGGACACAAGAGACCCAGTACTTC. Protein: CASSPAGTQETQYF.

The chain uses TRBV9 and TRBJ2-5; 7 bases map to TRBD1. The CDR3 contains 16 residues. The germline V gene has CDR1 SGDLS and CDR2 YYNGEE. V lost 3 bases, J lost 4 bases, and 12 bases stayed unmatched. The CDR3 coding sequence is TGTGCCAGCAGCGGACACTCGACAGGGATGGGAGAGACCCAGTACTTC. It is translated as CASSGHSTGMGETQYF.

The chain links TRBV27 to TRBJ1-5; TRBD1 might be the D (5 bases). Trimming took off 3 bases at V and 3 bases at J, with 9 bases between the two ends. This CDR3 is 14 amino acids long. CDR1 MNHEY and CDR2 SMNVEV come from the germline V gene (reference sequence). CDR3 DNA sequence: TGTGCCAGCAGTTTCGGAGGGGTCAATCAGCCCCAGCATTTT. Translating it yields CASSFGGVNQPQHF.

CDR3 sequence (DNA): TGTGCCATCAGTTCCGACAGCCAAGAGACCCAGTACTTC. Amino acid sequence: CAISSDSQETQYF. This chain uses TRBV10-3 with TRBJ2-5, with a possible D match to TRBD1 (5 bases). The CDR3 is 13 residues long. CDR1 and CDR2 (germline): ENHRY, SYGVKD. V was cut by 5 bases and J by 1 base, with 8 bases left in between.

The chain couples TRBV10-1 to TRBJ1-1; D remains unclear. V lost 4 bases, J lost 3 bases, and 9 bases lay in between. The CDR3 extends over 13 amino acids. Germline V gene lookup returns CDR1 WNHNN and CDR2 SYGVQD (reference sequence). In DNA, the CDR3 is TGCGCCAGCAGTGGTCGGGGATACACTGAAGCTTTCTTT. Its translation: CASSGRGYTEAFF.

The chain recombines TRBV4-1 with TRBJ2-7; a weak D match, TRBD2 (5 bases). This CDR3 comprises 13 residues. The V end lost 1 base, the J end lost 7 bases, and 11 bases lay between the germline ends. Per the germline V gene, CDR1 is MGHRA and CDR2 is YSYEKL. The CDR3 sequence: CASSQVRGLEQYF. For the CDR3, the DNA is TGCGCCAGCAGCCAAGTTCGGGGTCTGGAGCAGTACTTC.

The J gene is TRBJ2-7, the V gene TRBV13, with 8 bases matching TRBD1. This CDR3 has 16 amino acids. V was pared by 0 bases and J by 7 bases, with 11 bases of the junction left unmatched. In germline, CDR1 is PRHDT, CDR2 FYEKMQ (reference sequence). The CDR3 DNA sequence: TGTGCCAGCAGCTTAGGAACCGGGACAGGCGAGGAAGAGCAGTACTTC. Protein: CASSLGTGTGEEEQYF.

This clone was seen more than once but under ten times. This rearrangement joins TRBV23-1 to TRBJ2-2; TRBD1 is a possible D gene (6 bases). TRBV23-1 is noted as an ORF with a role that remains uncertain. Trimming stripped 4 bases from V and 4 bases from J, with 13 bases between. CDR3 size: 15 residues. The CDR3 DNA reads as TGCGCCAGCAGTCTGGACAGTCGCGGCACCGGGGAGCTGTTTTTT. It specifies CASSLDSRGTGELFF.

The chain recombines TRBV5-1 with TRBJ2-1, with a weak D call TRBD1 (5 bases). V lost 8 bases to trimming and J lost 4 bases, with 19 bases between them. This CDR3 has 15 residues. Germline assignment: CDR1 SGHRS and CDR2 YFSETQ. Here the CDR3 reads CASSHAGQGYNEQFF. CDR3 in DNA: TGCGCCAGTTCCCATGCAGGCCAGGGTTACAATGAGCAGTTCTTC.